Shown below are 15 T cell receptor beta chains from a single sample sequenced in a study of beta chain features in type 1 diabetes. Overall study results and limits: People with Type 1 diabetes carried modestly yet significantly shorter TCRB CDR3s in all four CD4+ subsets.

Sequencing targeted expressed TCRB transcripts, as all isolated RNA had been reverse transcribed. Method: immunoSEQ multiplex PCR; TCRdb's copy keeps in-frame clones and lacks some. Of under 300,000 clones in the sample, approximately 25% were seen once. Antigens of these TCRs are unknown. Input material: naive CD4+ T cells from blood. These receptors came from a woman aged 30 to 39 with type 1 diabetes.

This chain links TRBV14 with TRBJ2-7; possible D gene TRBD1, 6 bases. Per germline, CDR1 SGHDN and CDR2 FVKESK. V shed 0 bases and J shed 5 bases, with 8 bases lying between them. The CDR3 has 13 amino acids. The CDR3 coding sequence is TGTGCCAGCAGCCAAGATGAGGGGGACGAGCAGTACTTC. Translated, it gives CASSQDEGDEQYF.

This clone showed up just a few times. One end of the junction varies from germline; a read error may be responsible. The chain combines TRBV10-3 with TRBJ1-5, with TRBD1 matching 7 bases. Germline values: CDR1 ENHRY, CDR2 SYGVKD. CDR3 length equals 16 residues. Here the CDR3 reads CASSYQQGIGNQPQHF. DNA of the CDR3: TGTGCCAGCAGTTACCAACAGGGGATCGGCAATCAGCCCCAGCATTTT.

The CDR3 protein is CASSSGVQGDVYGYTF. Written as DNA, the CDR3 is TGCGCCAGCAGCTCGGGCGTGCAGGGGGATGTCTATGGCTACACCTTC. This chain joins TRBV5-1 and TRBJ1-2; the match to TRBD1 covers 7 bases. The CDR3 is 16 residues long. CDR1 and CDR2 (germline): SGHRS, YFSETQ. V shed 3 bases and J 4 bases; nucleotides not matched to a gene: 12.

This clone has only a few counts. CDR3 protein: CASSGTSGGYEQYF. CDR3 DNA sequence: TGTGCCAGCAGCGGGACTAGCGGGGGGTACGAGCAGTACTTC. The rearrangement joins TRBV7-6 to TRBJ2-7, with 15 positions matching TRBD2. V lost 5 bases, J lost 4 bases, and 0 bases stayed unmatched. The CDR3 is 14 amino acids. Germline V CDR1 and CDR2: SGHVS, FNYEAQ.

The rearrangement links TRBV15 to TRBJ2-1, with D possibly matching TRBD2 (7 bases). CDR3 length: 14 residues. Deletions cut 8 bases from V and 12 bases from J, with 23 bases between. Germline V lookup: CDR1 LNHNV, CDR2 YYDKDF (reference sequence). CDR3 sequence (DNA): TGTGCCACCGAACGAGGGGGACTACACTTCGGGCAGTTCTTC. Encoded protein: CATERGGLHFGQFF. Filled out from reference TRBV15 and TRBJ2-1, the complete variable domain reads DAMVIQNPRYQVTQFGKPVTLSCSQTLNHNVMYWYQQKSSQAPKLLFHYYDKDFNNEADTPDNFQSRRPNTSFCFLDIRSPGLGDTAMYLCATERGGLHFGQFFGPGTRLTVL.

The chain uses TRBV28 and TRBJ2-7, with TRBD1 matching 8 bases. V shed 3 bases and J 4 bases; nucleotides not matched to a gene: 5. CDR1 is MDHEN and CDR2 is SYDVKM in the germline V gene. The CDR3 is 14 amino acids. In DNA form, the CDR3 reads TGTGCCAGCAGTTTTCCAGGGGGCGCGTACGAGCAGTACTTC. It specifies CASSFPGGAYEQYF.

The chain uses TRBV6-5 and TRBJ2-7; the D gene is possibly TRBD1 (5 bases). The V end lost 2 bases, the J end lost 5 bases, and 16 bases lay between the germline ends. This CDR3 has 15 amino acids. CDR1 is MNHEY, CDR2 SVGAGI, per germline. CDR3: CASSYGASSLDEQYF. CDR3 nucleotide sequence: TGTGCCAGCAGTTACGGGGCCAGTTCGCTTGACGAGCAGTACTTC.

The rearrangement links TRBV30 to TRBJ2-7; possible D gene TRBD1, 5 bases. The CDR3 sequence is 14 residues long. From germline, CDR1 is GTSNPN and CDR2 SVGIG (reference sequence). V lost 0 bases, J lost 0 bases, and 9 bases lay in between. The chain's CDR3 is CAWSVSGYSYEQYF. The CDR3 region has the DNA TGTGCCTGGAGTGTATCAGGGTACTCCTACGAGCAGTACTTC.

In its sample, this clone was seen a few times. This sequence joins TRBV18 and TRBJ2-1, with TRBD2 matching 9 bases. The CDR3 loop spans 15 amino acids. V gave up 3 bases and J gave up 5 bases; unmatched junction bases: 5. Per the germline V gene, CDR1 is KGHSH and CDR2 is LQKENI. The CDR3 loop reads CASSPGTSTDNEQFF. CDR3 in DNA: TGTGCCAGCTCACCCGGGACTAGCACCGACAATGAGCAGTTCTTC.

CDR3 bases: TGCAGCGTTGATTATCGGGGAGGGATGAACACTGAAGCTTTCTTT. Protein sequence: CSVDYRGGMNTEAFF. V usage is TRBV29-1 and J usage is TRBJ1-1; D unresolved. This CDR3 comprises 15 residues. Germline loops: CDR1 SQVTM, CDR2 ANQGSEA. The V end was cut by 3 bases, the J end by 0 bases, with 14 bases between.

This clone came up a few times. This chain joins TRBV29-1 and TRBJ2-5, with 14 bases fitting TRBD2. Trimming removed 6 bases from V and 4 bases from J; junction bases left unmatched: 10. CDR1 is SQVTM, CDR2 ANQGSEA, per germline. The CDR3 has 16 amino acids. CDR3 sequence: CSVKRGLAGESETQYF. The CDR3 DNA is TGCAGCGTCAAAAGGGGACTAGCGGGAGAGTCAGAGACCCAGTACTTC.

In this sample, this clone turned up a few times. V gene TRBV21-1 combines with J gene TRBJ1-2; the table's D call of TRBD1 was not tested on the DNA. TRBV21-1 is assigned pseudogene status. The CDR3 is 16 amino acids. CDR3 sequence reads: CASSKEQQGASYGYTF. The CDR3, as DNA: TGTGCCAGCAGCAAAGAGCAACAGGGGGCTTCCTATGGCTACACCTTC.

This chain connects TRBV6-5 to TRBJ2-3, with TRBD1 as a possible D gene (6 bases). CDR1 and CDR2 from the germline V gene are MNHEY and SVGAGI. Trimming shortened V by 0 bases and J by 0 bases, and 7 bases separated the two germline ends. The CDR3 covers 15 residues. This chain's CDR3 is CASSYSGQSTDTQYF. In nucleotides, the CDR3 is TGTGCCAGCAGTTACTCCGGACAGAGCACAGATACGCAGTATTTT.

The rearrangement uses TRBV6-6 and TRBJ2-7; TRBD1 aligns across 10 bases. The CDR3 runs 16 residues. With 2 bases clipped from V and 5 bases from J, the junction kept 9 bases outside the gene matches. The V gene's germline CDR1 is MNHNY and CDR2 SVGAGI (reference sequence). The CDR3 spells CASSYVGGGTGDEQYF. DNA of the CDR3: TGTGCCAGCAGTTACGTGGGGGGAGGGACAGGGGACGAGCAGTACTTC.

Only a few counts were recorded for this clone. The V gene is TRBV30, the J gene TRBJ2-3; weak D call: TRBD2 (5 bases). The germline V gene has CDR1 GTSNPN and CDR2 SVGIG (reference sequence). This CDR3 has 16 residues. V lost 2 bases and J 1 base, leaving 16 bases between the germline ends. The CDR3 bases are TGTGCCTGGAGTCGAAACAAGGGCGGGCGCACAGATACGCAGTATTTT. This gives the protein CAWSRNKGGRTDTQYF.